In this sample, the clone carrying this TCR beta chain turned up many times. Its antigen is not known. V shed 6 bases and J shed 7 bases, with 18 bases lying between them. Germline CDR1 MNHNS, CDR2 SASEGT. This CDR3 is built from 14 residues. These data belong to a study of regulatory T cells in long-lasting Graves disease. About the research overall: Patients with persistent Graves' disease had over 5 years of antithyroid drugs and persistent TSH receptor antibodies.

General study findings and limits: With a small sample size, accuracy may have been reduced. Persistent disease exhibited a predilection for TRBV28, TRBJ1-2 and TRBJ2-5. Whereas new patients shared 966 public clonotypes, persistent patients shared more, at 2,741.

Building of the TCR beta libraries involved iRepertoire HTBI primers and Arm-PCR of CDR3 regions. MiXCR, applied by TCRdb to the multiplex PCR reads, yields one record per CDR3 protein. The table includes a few hundred thousand distinct CDR3 sequences, roughly a quarter detected once. Time point here: persistent/refractory GD, antithyroid drugs over 5 years with positive TRAb. PBMC RNA was the source of the TCR library. Sequences were derived from peripheral blood mononuclear cells (PBMCs), sampled when the disease was refractory, from a patient treated with antithyroid drugs. The chain is built from TRBV6-1 and TRBJ1-2; D is unclear. The sequence was collected from a female donor with Graves disease. Written as DNA, the CDR3 is TGTGCCAGCAGCCCTCAGACACGGCGGGGTGGCTACACCTTC. Its translation: CASSPQTRRGGYTF.